Each of the 16 T cell receptor beta chains below was sequenced from the same sample in a study of blood T cells in healthy people across ages. PCR was performed a second time for 7 to 11 cycles using a sample-barcoded 5' primer and a J-beta primer mix. TCRdb re-analysed the 5' RACE reads in MiXCR, keeping a single row per CDR3 protein. The repertoire has 1.5 million to 2 million distinct CDR3 sequences, approximately 30% of them found once; the top ten carry more than 6%. The sample consisted of blood. The receptors stem from a young woman in good health.

The gene calls are TRBV12-3 or TRBV12-4 and TRBJ2-5; D may be TRBD1 or TRBD2 (5 bases each). Trimming stripped 0 bases from V and 9 bases from J, with 17 bases between. This CDR3 comprises 15 residues. The CDR3 coding sequence is TGTGCCAGCAGTTTAGCGGGACCGCGTTCGGTGTCCCAGTACTTC. It specifies CASSLAGPRSVSQYF.

The chain employs TRBV12-3 or TRBV12-4 and TRBJ2-7, with a weak D call TRBD1 (6 bases). CDR3 length equals 13 residues. With 4 bases removed from V and 7 bases from J, the gap between germline ends came to 14 bases. The CDR3 DNA follows: TGTGCCAGCAGTTCCCAGGGGCCTCAGGAGCAGTACTTC. Protein sequence: CASSSQGPQEQYF.

This clonotype was found a few times. V and J are TRBV28 and TRBJ2-1, with TRBD1 matching over 12 bases. V lost 3 bases to trimming and J lost 10 bases; unmatched junction nucleotides: 7. The length of the CDR3 is 15 residues. The germline V gene has CDR1 MDHEN and CDR2 SYDVKM. The CDR3 DNA sequence: TGTGCCAGCAGTTTTCCCGGGACAGGGGGCGCCGAGCAGTTCTTC. Protein sequence: CASSFPGTGGAEQFF. Full variable domain (remainder filled in from reference TRBV28 and TRBJ2-1): DVKVTQSSRYLVKRTGEKVFLECVQDMDHENMFWYRQDPGLGLRLIYFSYDVKMKEKGDIPEGYSVSREKKERFSLILESASTNQTSMYLCASSFPGTGGAEQFFGPGTRLTVL.

In its sample, this clonotype was seen a few times. The J gene is TRBJ2-5, the V gene TRBV4-1; a possible D gene is TRBD2 (5 bases). The CDR3 has 14 residues. The germline gives CDR1 MGHRA, CDR2 YSYEKL. V lost 0 bases and J lost 6, with 11 bases in between. The CDR3, as DNA: TGCGCCAGCAGCCAAGATGGCCTAGCTCAGACCCAGTACTTC. Amino acids: CASSQDGLAQTQYF.

In this sample, this clonotype turned up a few times. The V gene is TRBV5-6, the J gene TRBJ1-2, with D possibly matching TRBD1 (5 bases). V lost 0 bases and J lost 6, with 12 bases in between. The length of the CDR3 is 14 residues. Germline V gives CDR1 SGHDT, CDR2 YYEEEE. The CDR3 protein is CASSLDLRGDGYTF. CDR3 sequence (DNA): TGTGCCAGCAGCTTGGATTTGAGGGGCGATGGCTACACCTTC.

This clonotype has a count of ten or more. This chain connects TRBV6-2 or TRBV6-3 to TRBJ2-7, with D maybe TRBD2 (5 bases). V shed 2 bases and J shed 6 bases, with 8 bases lying between them. CDR1 is MNHEY and CDR2 is SVGEGT in the germline V gene. The CDR3 runs to 12 residues. CDR3 in amino acids: CASSYPSSEQYF. The CDR3 DNA sequence: TGTGCCAGCAGTTACCCTAGCAGCGAGCAGTACTTC.

In its sample, this clonotype was seen many times. CDR3 nucleotides: TGTGCCAGCAGCCCCGGGCGGACTAGCGGAAAAAACATTCAGTACTTC. Amino acid sequence: CASSPGRTSGKNIQYF. V gene TRBV7-2 combines with J gene TRBJ2-4; 10 nucleotides match TRBD2. Trimming removed 5 bases from V and 4 bases from J; junction bases left unmatched: 8. The CDR3 runs to 16 residues. The germline CDR1 and CDR2 sequences are SGHTA and FQGNSA.

Comments on this clonotype: This sequence may be a read error, since a much larger clone differs from it by one base. DNA for the CDR3: TGTGCCAGCAGTGGGGCGGGGTACACTAAAGCTTTCTTT. It yields the protein CASSGAGYTKAFF. The genes are TRBV2 and TRBJ1-1, with D unresolved. The CDR3 length is 13 residues. The germline gives CDR1 SNHLY, CDR2 FYNNEI.

CDR3 bases: TGTGCCAGCAGCCAAGTGGATTCTGGGCCCCAGCATTTT. Translation gives CASSQVDSGPQHF. J is TRBJ1-5 and V is TRBV6-2 or TRBV6-3; D is unclear. V was clipped by 6 bases and J by 9 bases, with 15 bases between them. CDR3 length equals 13 residues. CDR1 is MNHEY and CDR2 is SVGEGT in the germline V gene.

The chain has TRBV5-1 and TRBJ1-2, with D possibly being TRBD1 (6 bases). Per the germline V gene, CDR1 is SGHRS and CDR2 is YFSETQ. V shed 1 base and J shed 6 bases, with 16 bases lying between them. The CDR3 runs 15 residues. This CDR3 reads CASSLITGQLDGYTF. The CDR3 nucleotides read TGCGCCAGCAGCTTGATTACAGGGCAATTGGATGGCTACACCTTC. Supplemented by reference TRBV5-1 and TRBJ1-2, the full variable domain reads KAGVTQTPRYLIKTRGQQVTLSCSPISGHRSVSWYQQTPGQGLQFLFEYFSETQRNKGNFPGRFSGRQFSNSRSEMNVSTLELGDSALYLCASSLITGQLDGYTFGSGTRLTVV.

This clonotype came up a few times. The chain carries TRBV9 and TRBJ1-2, with unresolved D. Trimming left V 1 base short and J 5 bases short, with 18 bases between. The CDR3 is 16 amino acids. Germline CDR1 SGDLS, CDR2 YYNGEE. This CDR3 reads CASSVTPSSTRYGYTF. DNA of the CDR3: TGTGCCAGCAGCGTAACCCCGTCATCAACCCGGTATGGCTACACCTTC.

This clonotype was counted many times. This chain connects TRBV9 to TRBJ2-7; D may be TRBD2 (5 bases). The CDR3 covers 15 residues. Germline CDR1 is SGDLS and CDR2 is YYNGEE. The V gene lost 0 bases and the J gene lost 2 bases, with 12 bases spanning the gap. CDR3 DNA sequence: TGTGCCAGCAGCGTAGCGGCGGGTGTACCCTACGAGCAGTACTTC. The encoded protein is CASSVAAGVPYEQYF.

This chain links TRBV12-3 or TRBV12-4 with TRBJ2-4, with 11 bases matching TRBD2. The end of the DNA fits TRBJ2-7 better, so the J call may be wrong. The CDR3 totals 15 residues. Here the CDR3 DNA reads TGTGCCAGCAGTTTAGCTAGCGGGGGGGCCCTCGAGCAGTACTTC. It translates to CASSLASGGALEQYF.

The rearrangement uses TRBV28 and TRBJ2-5; perhaps TRBD1 as D (6 bases). V was clipped by 7 bases and J by 2 bases, with 17 bases between them. The CDR3 length is 15 residues. Germline loops: CDR1 MDHEN, CDR2 SYDVKM. The CDR3 here is CASNPRGVGQETQYF. CDR3 DNA: TGTGCCAGCAACCCCAGGGGCGTAGGGCAAGAGACCCAGTACTTC. Full variable domain (remainder filled in from reference TRBV28 and TRBJ2-5): DVKVTQSSRYLVKRTGEKVFLECVQDMDHENMFWYRQDPGLGLRLIYFSYDVKMKEKGDIPEGYSVSREKKERFSLILESASTNQTSMYLCASNPRGVGQETQYFGPGTRLLVL.

In this sample, this clonotype turned up a few times. The chain recombines TRBV7-2 with TRBJ1-2; 8 bases agree with TRBD1. Germline values: CDR1 SGHTA, CDR2 FQGNSA. CDR3 length: 15 residues. The trim removed 1 base at V and 8 bases at J, leaving 9 bases unmatched. The CDR3 reads CASSLGGGTGRGYTF. The CDR3 DNA follows: TGTGCCAGCAGCTTAGGGGGCGGGACAGGCAGGGGCTACACCTTC.

A few counts support this clonotype. V is TRBV28 and J is TRBJ1-1, with D uncertain. V was cut by 7 bases and J by 0 bases, with 3 bases left in between. The CDR3 has 11 residues. CDR1 is MDHEN and CDR2 is SYDVKM in the germline V gene. Here the CDR3 reads CASTMNTEAFF. DNA for the CDR3: TGTGCCAGCACAATGAACACTGAAGCTTTCTTT.